One sample yielded the 18 T cell receptor beta chains listed below, sequenced in a study of T cell repertoires in cytomegalovirus infection. TCRdb recomputed calls from the reads with MiXCR, one row per CDR3 protein. This table holds roughly 280,000 distinct CDR3 sequences, around 8.7% found once. The specimen was PBMCs. These receptors all stem from a human donor in good health (CMV status not recorded). Some clones in this sample may be carry-over from other donors' samples.

This clonotype was observed many times. The chain carries TRBV7-8 and TRBJ2-5, with 9 bases fitting TRBD2. Germline CDR1 SGHVS, CDR2 FQNEAQ. V shed 1 base, J shed 3 bases, and the junction held 9 bases outside the gene matches. The CDR3 covers 17 residues. The CDR3 region has the DNA TGTGCCAGCAGCTTAGTGGGTAGCGGGAGTATTAAAGAGACCCAGTACTTC. It codes for CASSLVGSGSIKETQYF.

This clonotype was observed at least ten times. This chain links TRBV7-6 with TRBJ1-4, with 8 bases matching TRBD1. The CDR3 extends over 15 amino acids. The J segment lost 1 base and the V segment lost 4 bases, leaving 2 bases of the junction unmatched. The germline V gene has CDR1 SGHVS and CDR2 FNYEAQ. CDR3 loop: CASSYRGETNEKLFF. CDR3 nucleotides: TGTGCCAGCAGCTACAGGGGGGAAACTAATGAAAAACTGTTTTTT.

This clonotype was recorded a few times. V and J are TRBV11-2 and TRBJ2-7, with 8 bases that match TRBD1. Germline V gene sequence: CDR1 SGHAT, CDR2 FQNNGV. This CDR3 has 14 residues. Trimming took 5 bases from V and 0 from J; bases not matched to a gene: 3. The CDR3 loop is CASSGTGFSYEQYF. Written as DNA, the CDR3 is TGTGCCAGCAGCGGGACAGGTTTCTCCTACGAGCAGTACTTC. The full variable domain, rest sourced from reference TRBV11-2 and TRBJ2-7, is EAGVAQSPRYKIIEKRQSVAFWCNPISGHATLYWYQQILGQGPKLLIQFQNNGVVDDSQLPKDRFSAERLKGVDSTLKIQPAKLEDSAVYLCASSGTGFSYEQYFGPGTRLTVT.

The CDR3 loop reads CASNDNRGEKLFF. Written as DNA, the CDR3 is TGTGCCAGCAACGATAACAGGGGGGAAAAACTGTTTTTT. This chain links TRBV28 with TRBJ1-4; TRBD1 matches 8 bases. CDR3 length: 13 amino acids. The ends lost 7 bases at V and 8 bases at J; junction bases unmatched: 6. Germline V CDR1 and CDR2: MDHEN, SYDVKM.

The sample holds many counts of this clonotype. The CDR3 coding sequence is TGTGCCAGCAGACACGGACAGGGAAAAGCTTTCTTT. Residues: CASRHGQGKAFF. The chain employs TRBV11-2 and TRBJ1-1; 8 bases map to TRBD1. V shed 6 bases, J shed 9 bases, and the junction held 6 bases outside the gene matches. The germline V gene has CDR1 SGHAT and CDR2 FQNNGV. CDR3 length equals 12 residues.

This clonotype was counted many times. The chain joins TRBV20-1 to TRBJ2-7, with D perhaps TRBD2 (5 bases). There are 12 residues in the CDR3. CDR1 is DFQATT and CDR2 is SNEGSKA in the germline V gene (reference sequence). Trimming took off 6 bases at V and 0 bases at J, with 9 bases between the two ends. CDR3 in DNA: TGCAGTGCCCCCAGCGGCTCCTACGAGCAGTACTTC. Translated: CSAPSGSYEQYF.

This clonotype has ten or more counts. The rearrangement uses TRBV11-2 and TRBJ2-5, with D perhaps TRBD1 (5 bases). V dropped 5 bases and J dropped 4 bases, with 20 bases sitting between them. The CDR3 sequence is 16 residues long. Germline V gene sequence: CDR1 SGHAT, CDR2 FQNNGV. The CDR3 here is CASSGWGPPKGETQYF. The CDR3 nucleotides are TGTGCCAGCAGCGGATGGGGCCCCCCGAAGGGAGAGACCCAGTACTTC.

Ten or more counts support this clonotype. In nucleotides, the CDR3 is TGCAGCGTCAGACAGGGGAACACTGAAGCTTTCTTT. Protein product: CSVRQGNTEAFF. V and J are TRBV29-1 and TRBJ1-1, with 7 bases aligning to TRBD1. The germline V gene has CDR1 SQVTM and CDR2 ANQGSEA. This CDR3 spans 12 amino acids. J was trimmed by 1 base and V by 6 bases; bases with no gene match: 2.

The table lists this clonotype with many counts. The chain links TRBV6-5 to TRBJ2-1, with 8 bases that match TRBD1. The CDR3 runs to 14 residues. Germline CDR1 and CDR2: MNHEY and SVGAGI. Trimming took 4 bases from V and 4 from J; bases not matched to a gene: 3. The CDR3 DNA reads as TGTGCCAGCAGTTCTGGACAGGGATACAATGAGCAGTTCTTC. Protein: CASSSGQGYNEQFF.

There are many counts of this clonotype. CDR3 in amino acids: CSEEGIQETQYF. The CDR3 DNA reads TGCAGTGAAGAAGGGATTCAAGAGACCCAGTACTTC. The rearrangement uses TRBV20-1 and TRBJ2-5; D unresolved. Trimming shortened V by 7 bases and J by 2 bases, and 11 bases separated the two germline ends. CDR1 is DFQATT, CDR2 SNEGSKA, per germline (reference sequence). The CDR3 extends over 12 amino acids.

The chain joins TRBV19 to TRBJ1-3, with no clear D. The CDR3 covers 16 residues. V lost 7 bases to trimming and J lost 4 bases, with 20 bases between them. CDR1 and CDR2 from the germline V gene are LNHDA and SQIVND (reference sequence). The CDR3 is CASTPPGYAGGNTIYF. Here the CDR3 DNA reads TGTGCCAGTACCCCTCCTGGTTACGCGGGCGGAAACACCATATATTTT. Full variable domain (outside the CDR3, taken from reference TRBV19 and TRBJ1-3): DGGITQSPKYLFRKEGQNVTLSCEQNLNHDAMYWYRQDPGQGLRLIYYSQIVNDFQKGDIAEGYSVSREKKESFPLTVTSAQKNPTAFYLCASTPPGYAGGNTIYFGEGSWLTVV.

This clonotype was counted ten times or more. The gene calls are TRBV4-3 and TRBJ1-1, with D maybe TRBD1 (5 bases). V lost 0 bases and J 6 bases, leaving 11 bases between the germline ends. The CDR3 runs to 14 residues. The germline CDR1 and CDR2 sequences are LGHNA and YSLEER. CDR3 in DNA: TGCGCCAGCAGCCAAGATTTTGGGGGATCTGAAGCTTTCTTT. Translating gives CASSQDFGGSEAFF.

This clonotype was seen many times. The chain recombines TRBV7-2 with TRBJ2-1, with D hard to call. The CDR3 consists of 16 residues. V lost 5 bases and J lost 3, with 17 bases in between. The germline CDR1 and CDR2 sequences are SGHTA and FQGNSA. The CDR3, as DNA: TGTGCCAGCAGCCGGCCCAGCCGAACCGACTACAATGAGCAGTTCTTC. The encoded protein is CASSRPSRTDYNEQFF.

This clonotype was picked up many times. This chain's CDR3 is CASTPGTVTNTEAFF. The CDR3 DNA reads as TGTGCCAGCACCCCAGGGACAGTGACGAACACTGAAGCTTTCTTT. The chain employs TRBV7-8 and TRBJ1-1; 7 bases align to TRBD1. The V gene's germline CDR1 is SGHVS and CDR2 FQNEAQ. The CDR3 totals 15 residues. J lost 1 base, V lost 7 bases, and 9 bases had no gene match.

This chain links TRBV29-1 with TRBJ1-1; tentatively, D is TRBD1 (6 bases). The V end was cut by 5 bases, the J end by 8 bases, with 9 bases between. Germline CDR1 SQVTM, CDR2 ANQGSEA. CDR3 length: 10 residues. The CDR3 DNA sequence: TGCAGCGTTAAACAGGGAGAAGCTTTCTTT. Protein product: CSVKQGEAFF.

V usage is TRBV11-2 and J usage is TRBJ1-1; D call uncertain. The V gene's germline CDR1 is SGHAT and CDR2 FQNNGV. With 2 bases removed from V and 3 bases from J, the gap between germline ends came to 10 bases. This CDR3 contains 14 residues. DNA of the CDR3: TGTGCCAGCAGCTTACGGCTGATGGACACTGAAGCTTTCTTT. Residues: CASSLRLMDTEAFF.

The J gene is TRBJ2-7, the V gene TRBV4-2, with a possible D match to TRBD1 (6 bases). The CDR3 spans 16 residues. Deletions cut 2 bases from V and 2 bases from J, with 16 bases between. Germline-derived CDR1 and CDR2 are LGHNA and YNFKEQ. CDR3 protein: CASSQTFRTVTYEQYF. The CDR3 DNA reads as TGTGCCAGCAGCCAAACTTTCCGGACAGTCACCTACGAGCAGTACTTC.

This clonotype has a count of ten or more. The rearrangement uses TRBV7-2 and TRBJ2-5; D is perhaps TRBD1 or TRBD2 (5 bases each). The CDR3 sequence is 16 residues long. Trimming removed 2 bases from V and 2 bases from J, with 15 bases in between. The V gene's germline CDR1 is SGHTA and CDR2 FQGNSA. The CDR3 reads CASSLKLGTSQETQYF. As DNA, the CDR3 is TGTGCCAGCAGCTTAAAGTTGGGGACCTCTCAAGAGACCCAGTACTTC.